Below are 14 T cell receptor beta chains sequenced from a single sample in a study of blood T cells in healthy people across ages. The use of a sample-barcoded 5' primer and a J-beta primer mix characterized a second PCR of roughly 6 to 11 cycles. TCRdb called the 5' RACE reads again in MiXCR, with one record for every CDR3 protein. There are 1.4 million to 1.5 million distinct CDR3 sequences in the sample; roughly 45% occur only once, and 7% to 9% lies in the top ten. The sequencing input was blood. These receptors originate from a woman in her late teens or twenties in good health.

V usage is TRBV28 and J usage is TRBJ2-6; no clear D gene. V shed 11 bases and J shed 1 base, with 21 bases lying between them. Germline V CDR1 and CDR2: MDHEN, SYDVKM. The CDR3 has 17 amino acids. The CDR3 sequence is CAGNFDKAQSGANVLTF. In DNA form, the CDR3 reads TGTGCCGGCAATTTCGACAAGGCACAATCTGGGGCCAACGTCCTGACTTTC.

The rearrangement links TRBV2 to TRBJ2-3, with 9 nucleotides matching TRBD2. This CDR3 region has 15 residues. Germline lookup yields CDR1 SNHLY and CDR2 FYNNEI. Trimming cost V 5 bases and J 6 bases; bases outside gene matches: 9. The CDR3 nucleotides read TGTGCCAGCAGTCGCGGGGGGGCCCAGGGTGATACGCAGTATTTT. It codes for CASSRGGAQGDTQYF.

This chain links TRBV12-3 or TRBV12-4 with TRBJ1-6, with D perhaps matching TRBD1 (6 bases). The germline V and J ends were trimmed by 8 bases and 0 bases, with 20 bases remaining between them. The CDR3 has 18 amino acids. CDR3 amino acids: CASRTGSKSDSYNSPLHF. For the CDR3, the DNA is TGTGCCAGCCGAACAGGGAGTAAGTCCGACTCCTATAATTCACCCCTCCACTTT.

There are a few counts of this clonotype. V is TRBV20-1 and J is TRBJ1-1; D gene unclear. Trimming pared 8 bases from V and 0 bases from J, leaving 16 bases between. Germline CDR1 DFQATT, CDR2 SNEGSKA (reference sequence). The CDR3 spans 14 residues. The CDR3 region has the DNA TGCAGTACGGCCAGGACGGGCATGAACACTGAAGCTTTCTTT. It translates to CSTARTGMNTEAFF.

The chain carries TRBV25-1 and TRBJ2-1; TRBD2 matches 9 bases. The CDR3 sequence is 16 residues long. V dropped 6 bases and J dropped 7; count of bases not matched to a gene: 13. CDR1 is MGHDK and CDR2 is SYGVNS in the germline V gene. The CDR3 DNA follows: TGTGCCAGCAGGGCTCTTGGGGCGGGAGGGCGGAATGAGCAGTTCTTC. As protein: CASRALGAGGRNEQFF. Full variable domain (remainder filled in from reference TRBV25-1 and TRBJ2-1): EADIYQTPRYLVIGTGKKITLECSQTMGHDKMYWYQQDPGMELHLIHYSYGVNSTEKGDLSSESTVSRIRTEHFPLTLESARPSHTSQYLCASRALGAGGRNEQFFGPGTRLTVL.

The chain is built from TRBV6-6 and TRBJ1-1; 7 nucleotides agree with TRBD1. V lost 2 bases to trimming and J lost 7 bases; unmatched junction nucleotides: 10. This CDR3 is built from 15 residues. Germline-derived CDR1 and CDR2 are MNHNY and SVGAGI (reference sequence). CDR3 protein: CASSYPDRDWSEAFF. For the CDR3, the DNA is TGTGCCAGCAGTTACCCCGACAGGGATTGGAGTGAAGCTTTCTTT.

This clonotype was counted between two and nine times. V gene TRBV20-1 combines with J gene TRBJ2-7, with a weak D call TRBD2 (6 bases). Trimming removed 3 bases at V and 0 bases at J, with 15 bases between. Germline lookup yields CDR1 DFQATT and CDR2 SNEGSKA (reference sequence). CDR3 length equals 15 residues. This CDR3 reads CSASTGTLSSYEQYF. The CDR3 DNA is TGCAGTGCTAGTACCGGGACTTTAAGCTCCTACGAGCAGTACTTC.

This clonotype was detected a few times. This rearrangement joins TRBV6-5 to TRBJ2-7; D is possibly TRBD1 (5 bases). V was shortened by 0 bases and J by 3 bases, with 15 bases between the two germline ends. The CDR3 has 16 residues. In germline, CDR1 is MNHEY, CDR2 SVGAGI. CDR3 bases: TGTGCCAGCAGTTACTCGAAAGCTCCAGGGCTCTACGAGCAGTACTTC. Its translation: CASSYSKAPGLYEQYF.

The chain combines TRBV4-1 with TRBJ2-1, with TRBD2 as a possible D gene (6 bases). The length of the CDR3 is 16 residues. Germline CDR1 is MGHRA and CDR2 is YSYEKL. Trimming removed 1 base from V and 8 bases from J, with 18 bases in between. CDR3: CASSQGRGRFADEQFF. The DNA of the CDR3 is TGCGCCAGCAGCCAAGGGAGGGGACGCTTCGCCGATGAGCAGTTCTTC.

V and J are TRBV20-1 and TRBJ2-1, with TRBD1 matching over 9 bases. The CDR3 spans 14 residues. Germline V CDR1 and CDR2: DFQATT, SNEGSKA (reference sequence). J lost 2 bases, V lost 3 bases, and 2 bases had no gene match. As DNA, the CDR3 is TGCAGTGCTAGTGGGGACAGGGCCTACAATGAGCAGTTCTTC. This encodes CSASGDRAYNEQFF.

The V gene is TRBV30, the J gene TRBJ2-7, with 7 bases identical to TRBD2. J was trimmed by 1 base and V by 5 bases; bases with no gene match: 5. Germline CDR1 is GTSNPN and CDR2 is SVGIG (reference sequence). CDR3 length: 13 amino acids. CDR3: CAWRGDGSYEQYF. DNA for the CDR3: TGTGCCTGGCGGGGGGACGGATCCTACGAGCAGTACTTC.

Here the CDR3 DNA reads TGTGCCAGCAGCCAACGCACCCGGGCTATCTCCTACGAGCAGTACTTC. This sequence encodes CASSQRTRAISYEQYF. The chain is built from TRBV14 and TRBJ2-7; the D is unclear. V was pared by 2 bases and J by 0 bases, with 14 bases between. This CDR3 region has 16 residues. The germline CDR1 and CDR2 sequences are SGHDN and FVKESK.

The rearrangement links TRBV7-9 to TRBJ1-2; D gene ambiguous. The germline V gene encodes CDR1 SEHNR and CDR2 FQNEAQ (reference sequence). The V gene lost 1 base and the J gene lost 6 bases, with 9 bases spanning the gap. There are 13 residues in the CDR3. The CDR3 loop is CASSLGYTNGYTF. In DNA form, the CDR3 reads TGTGCCAGCAGCTTAGGGTACACGAATGGCTACACCTTC.

The chain recombines TRBV3-1 with TRBJ1-2; D unclear. Germline-derived CDR1 and CDR2 are LGHDT and YNNKEL (reference sequence). Trimming pared 0 bases from V and 8 bases from J, leaving 13 bases between. The CDR3 consists of 14 residues. The CDR3 sequence: CASSQDGVSGGYTF. CDR3 DNA: TGTGCCAGCAGCCAAGATGGCGTCAGCGGGGGCTACACCTTC.